Following are 27 T cell receptor beta chains from one sample sequenced in a study of post-analysis software for immune sequencing data (dated by TCRdb to about 2015). What the research found in general, with its limitations: A handful of TRBV segments, including TRBV5-6, TRBV5-1 and TRBV20-1, were significantly more frequent in patients than controls.

The library was generated by PCR. The instrument given in TCRdb is Illumina HiSeq 2500. To reduce PCR and sequencing biases, unique molecular identifiers were incorporated into the TCR beta cDNA libraries. The raw public data were reprocessed by TCRdb itself: fastp quality trimming at Q25, MiXCR clonotype calling, in-frame beta chains only. One record per CDR3 amino acid sequence lists the most common genes and DNA. This sample lists some 450,000 distinct CDR3 sequences; around 40% were detected once. About 12% of the sample is in the top ten clones. No antigen has been assigned to these receptors. Material for sequencing was blood. The receptors derive from a girl aged 10-17 years with multiple sclerosis.

The chain couples TRBV4-3 to TRBJ2-1, with D uncertain. CDR1 is LGHNA and CDR2 is YSLEER in the germline V gene. The CDR3 covers 12 residues. Trimming pared 3 bases from V and 9 bases from J, leaving 9 bases between. The CDR3 protein is CASSQGVGEQFF. The DNA of the CDR3 is TGCGCCAGCAGCCAGGGTGTCGGTGAGCAGTTCTTC.

This clonotype has at least ten counts. The chain recombines TRBV7-2 with TRBJ2-1, with 8 positions matching TRBD1. Germline assignment: CDR1 SGHTA and CDR2 FQGNSA. The CDR3 consists of 16 residues. V was clipped by 5 bases and J by 2 bases; unmatched bases: 8. The CDR3 bases are TGTGCCAGCAGCCCATGGACAGGGAAAGCCTACAATGAGCAGTTCTTC. It is translated as CASSPWTGKAYNEQFF.

The CDR3 is CSVDAREGYEQYF. CDR3 bases: TGCAGCGTTGATGCCCGGGAGGGGTACGAGCAGTACTTC. The chain is built from TRBV29-1 and TRBJ2-5; 8 bases line up with TRBD2. The end of the DNA aligns better with TRBJ2-7, so the J call may be wrong. CDR1 SQVTM and CDR2 ANQGSEA come from the germline V gene. The CDR3 contains 13 residues.

The chain couples TRBV6-5 to TRBJ2-5, with 13 bases identical to TRBD2. The ends lost 4 bases at V and 2 bases at J; junction bases unmatched: 10. There are 18 residues in the CDR3. In germline, CDR1 is MNHEY, CDR2 SVGAGI. The CDR3 protein is CASSFGLAGDLRQETQYF. The DNA of the CDR3 is TGTGCCAGCAGTTTCGGACTAGCGGGAGACCTCCGACAAGAGACCCAGTACTTC.

This rearrangement joins TRBV10-3 to TRBJ2-1, with D perhaps TRBD1 or TRBD2 (5 bases each). The CDR3 runs 13 residues. Germline loops: CDR1 ENHRY, CDR2 SYGVKD. With 6 bases removed from V and 5 bases from J, the gap between germline ends came to 11 bases. The CDR3 region is CAISRDLNNEQFF. CDR3 nucleotides: TGTGCCATCAGCCGGGACCTCAACAATGAGCAGTTCTTC.

V usage is TRBV29-1 and J usage is TRBJ2-1; 10 nucleotides align to TRBD2. The CDR3 is 14 amino acids. Germline CDR1 reads SQVTM; CDR2 reads ANQGSEA. V trimming: 7 bases; J trimming: 4 bases; junction bases outside the gene matches: 7. The CDR3 DNA is TGCAGCGGTGGACTAGCGGCCGGGTACAATGAGCAGTTCTTC. This codes for CSGGLAAGYNEQFF.

The rearrangement joins TRBV29-1 to TRBJ2-7; the match to TRBD1 covers 9 bases. J gave up 4 bases and V 5 bases, and 12 bases lay outside the gene matches. The CDR3 covers 15 residues. Germline-derived CDR1 and CDR2 are SQVTM and ANQGSEA. The CDR3 sequence is CSVQGTGHSPYEQYF. The CDR3 DNA is TGCAGCGTTCAGGGGACAGGGCATTCCCCTTACGAGCAGTACTTC.

This chain joins TRBV28 and TRBJ2-5; no reliable D call. The V gene's germline CDR1 is MDHEN and CDR2 SYDVKM. This CDR3 contains 12 residues. Trimming shortened V by 5 bases and J by 5 bases, and 9 bases separated the two germline ends. CDR3 amino acids: CASSPLWETQYF. Here the CDR3 DNA reads TGTGCCAGCAGTCCCCTATGGGAGACCCAGTACTTC.

The J gene is TRBJ1-5, the V gene TRBV24-1; no firm D call. The CDR3 is 17 amino acids. The ends were cut back, 6 bases at V and 6 bases at J, with 23 bases in the middle. Looked up from germline, CDR1 is KGHDR and CDR2 is SFDVKD. In DNA, the CDR3 is TGTGCCACCAGTCCTGCCGGGCGGGGAAACCGGAGTCAGCCCCAGCATTTT. This codes for CATSPAGRGNRSQPQHF.

Many counts were recorded for this clonotype. The chain has TRBV20-1 and TRBJ1-2; D unclear. In germline, CDR1 is DFQATT, CDR2 SNEGSKA (reference sequence). The V and J ends lost 0 bases and 1 base respectively, with 9 bases between them. CDR3 length: 14 residues. The CDR3 region is CSARDGRHNYGYTF. Here the CDR3 DNA reads TGCAGTGCTAGAGACGGACGGCATAACTATGGCTACACCTTC.

V is TRBV7-9 and J is TRBJ2-7, with D possibly matching TRBD1 (5 bases). Germline V gene data show CDR1 as SEHNR and CDR2 as FQNEAQ (reference sequence). There are 13 residues in the CDR3. V shed 5 bases and J shed 3 bases, with 11 bases lying between them. DNA for the CDR3: TGTGCCAGCAGCCTAAAGACAGACTACGAGCAGTACTTC. This sequence encodes CASSLKTDYEQYF. Based on the CDR3 plus reference TRBV7-9 and TRBJ2-7, the full variable domain is DTGVSQNPRHKITKRGQNVTFRCDPISEHNRLYWYRQTLGQGPEFLTYFQNEAQLEKSRLLSDRFSAERPKGSFSTLEIQRTEQGDSAMYLCASSLKTDYEQYFGPGTRLTVT.

This clonotype was found a few times. The chain uses TRBV7-3 and TRBJ2-1, with TRBD2 matching 13 bases. There are 18 residues in the CDR3. Per the germline V gene, CDR1 is SGHTA and CDR2 is FQGTGA. After removal of 5 bases from V and 8 bases from J, the junction contained 15 bases not matched to a gene. The CDR3 protein is CASSPLPPTSGRLHEQFF. CDR3 in DNA: TGTGCCAGCAGCCCTCTCCCCCCGACTAGCGGGAGGTTGCATGAGCAGTTCTTC.

A few counts support this clonotype. This sequence joins TRBV28 and TRBJ2-7; D remains unclear. CDR1 and CDR2 (germline): MDHEN, SYDVKM. The CDR3 has 14 residues. Trimming took off 6 bases at V and 3 bases at J, with 15 bases between the two ends. CDR3 sequence (DNA): TGTGCCAGCAGGATAGGGCAGAGCAACTACGAGCAGTACTTC. This translates into CASRIGQSNYEQYF.

This clonotype was counted a few times. The chain employs TRBV18 and TRBJ2-5; TRBD2 might be the D (6 bases). Germline-derived CDR1 and CDR2 are KGHSH and LQKENI. The CDR3 spans 15 residues. V was pared by 3 bases and J by 2 bases, with 13 bases between. For the CDR3, the DNA is TGTGCCAGCTCACCTCGGATTGGGGGGCAAGAGACCCAGTACTTC. Amino acids: CASSPRIGGQETQYF.

The chain joins TRBV6-5 to TRBJ1-2, with 7 bases lining up with TRBD1. This CDR3 contains 15 residues. CDR1 is MNHEY, CDR2 SVGAGI, per germline. V shed 0 bases, J shed 9 bases, and the junction held 10 bases outside the gene matches. The CDR3 here is CASSYSWTGPRSYTF. The CDR3 DNA reads TGTGCCAGCAGTTACTCATGGACAGGTCCAAGAAGCTACACCTTC.

About this clonotype: One end of the junction does not line up with germline, which may come from a read error. The chain joins TRBV28 to TRBJ2-2, with 7 bases that match TRBD1. The germline CDR1 and CDR2 sequences are MDHEN and SYDVKM. The CDR3 runs 14 residues. The CDR3 DNA reads as TGCGCCAGCAGCGGACAGGTGTCAGCCGGGGAGCTGTTTTTT. Residues: CASSGQVSAGELFF.

The CDR3 is CASSQERGANEKLFF. In nucleotides, the CDR3 is TGCGCCAGCAGCCAAGAAAGGGGGGCTAATGAAAAACTGTTTTTT. The chain employs TRBV4-1 and TRBJ1-4; D is perhaps TRBD1 (6 bases). With 0 bases removed from V and 3 bases from J, the gap between germline ends came to 8 bases. The CDR3 runs to 15 residues. The germline CDR1 and CDR2 sequences are MGHRA and YSYEKL.

Regarding this clonotype: The junction shows a germline mismatch at one end, possibly a read error. The chain uses TRBV15 and TRBJ2-7; D ambiguous. CDR3 size: 12 residues. Germline V gene data show CDR1 as LNHNV and CDR2 as YYDKDF (reference sequence). The CDR3 DNA is TGTGTCACCAGCAGAGATTTTTACGAGCAGTACTTC. It specifies CVTSRDFYEQYF.

This clonotype was seen more than once but under ten times. The V call is TRBV12-3 or TRBV12-4, the J call TRBJ1-1; D is unresolved. The V and J ends lost 3 bases and 8 bases respectively, with 16 bases between them. The CDR3 spans 14 residues. CDR3 sequence reads: CASSFPGSIKEAFF. In DNA, the CDR3 is TGTGCCAGCAGTTTCCCAGGAAGTATCAAGGAAGCTTTCTTT.

V and J are TRBV25-1 and TRBJ1-4, with D uncertain. CDR1 is MGHDK and CDR2 is SYGVNS in the germline V gene. The CDR3 loop spans 11 amino acids. Trimming shortened V by 3 bases and J by 8 bases, and 4 bases separated the two germline ends. The CDR3 here is CASSEVEKLFF. CDR3 nucleotides: TGTGCCAGCAGTGAGGTGGAAAAACTGTTTTTT.

The J gene is TRBJ2-7, the V gene TRBV7-9; D is possibly TRBD2 (5 bases). CDR3 length equals 15 residues. V was pared by 5 bases and J by 9 bases, with 23 bases between. Germline V lookup: CDR1 SEHNR, CDR2 FQNEAQ (reference sequence). CDR3 sequence: CASSPGTASGSAQYF. In DNA form, the CDR3 reads TGTGCCAGCAGCCCGGGAACGGCGAGCGGCTCTGCGCAGTACTTC.

The gene calls are TRBV20-1 and TRBJ1-5; D perhaps matches TRBD1 (5 bases). Germline assignment: CDR1 DFQATT and CDR2 SNEGSKA (reference sequence). V lost 8 bases and J 2 bases, leaving 16 bases between the germline ends. The CDR3 consists of 14 residues. The CDR3 protein is CSTGRRERNQPQHF. The CDR3 region has the DNA TGCAGTACAGGCCGCAGGGAACGCAATCAGCCCCAGCATTTT.

This clonotype occurred a few times. V and J are TRBV20-1 and TRBJ2-7; 14 positions agree with TRBD2. Germline CDR1 DFQATT, CDR2 SNEGSKA (reference sequence). This CDR3 comprises 18 residues. Trimming took 1 base from V and 3 from J; bases not matched to a gene: 11. The CDR3 here is CSARGGLAGGDVGYEQYF. The CDR3 DNA is TGCAGTGCTAGAGGTGGACTAGCGGGAGGAGATGTGGGCTACGAGCAGTACTTC.

This clonotype has only a few counts. The CDR3 bases are TGTGCCAGCGGGAGGACAGGTGATAATTCACCCCTCCACTTT. Residues: CASGRTGDNSPLHF. The V and J genes are TRBV7-2 and TRBJ1-6; 7 bases line up with TRBD1. CDR1 SGHTA and CDR2 FQGNSA come from the germline V gene. With V trimmed by 8 bases and J by 5 bases, 6 bases remained unmatched. This CDR3 contains 14 residues.

There are a few counts of this clonotype. V usage is TRBV5-1 and J usage is TRBJ2-7; tentatively, D is TRBD1 (6 bases). The V gene lost 6 bases and the J gene lost 1 base, with 14 bases spanning the gap. Germline assignment: CDR1 SGHRS and CDR2 YFSETQ. The CDR3 totals 14 residues. The CDR3, as DNA: TGCGCCAGCAATCAGGGGTCCACGTCCTACGAGCAGTACTTC. Translation gives CASNQGSTSYEQYF.

This chain connects TRBV5-1 to TRBJ1-5, with unresolved D. V was pared by 4 bases and J by 7 bases, with 12 bases between. Germline CDR1 reads SGHRS; CDR2 reads YFSETQ. This CDR3 contains 13 residues. This CDR3 is CASSPDGIQPQHF. In nucleotides, the CDR3 is TGCGCCAGCAGCCCCGACGGTATCCAGCCCCAGCATTTT.

This clonotype was observed once. Germline and junction disagree at one end, which may indicate a read error. This chain uses TRBV6-5 with TRBJ2-1; 8 bases are shared with TRBD2. The CDR3 consists of 11 residues. Germline V gene lookup returns CDR1 MNHEY and CDR2 SVGAGI. In DNA, the CDR3 is TGTACCAGCGGGAGTTTGAATGAGCAGTTCTTC. As protein: CTSGSLNEQFF.